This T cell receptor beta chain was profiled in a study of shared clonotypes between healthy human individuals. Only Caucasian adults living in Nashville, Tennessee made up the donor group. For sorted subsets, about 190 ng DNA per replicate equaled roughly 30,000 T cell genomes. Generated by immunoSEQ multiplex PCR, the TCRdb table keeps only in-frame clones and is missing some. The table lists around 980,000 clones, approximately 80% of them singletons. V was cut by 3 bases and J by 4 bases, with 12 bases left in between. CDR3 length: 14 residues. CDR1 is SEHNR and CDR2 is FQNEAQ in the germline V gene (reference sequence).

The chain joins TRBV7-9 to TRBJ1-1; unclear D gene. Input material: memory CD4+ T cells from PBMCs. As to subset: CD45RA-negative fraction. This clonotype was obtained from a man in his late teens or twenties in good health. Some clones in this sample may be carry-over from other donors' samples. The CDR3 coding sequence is TGTGCCAGCAGCTTGAGTGACTCGGGCACTGAAGCTTTCTTT. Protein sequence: CASSLSDSGTEAFF.